This T cell receptor beta chain came from a study of CD8 T cells in Susac syndrome. As regards this clonotype: Antigen: not known.

Whole-study findings and limits: The authors acknowledged that the study's TCR sequencing and HLA analysis involved relatively few individuals.

Random hexamers were used to reverse transcribe the RNA input (roughly 0.5 to 1 ug). TCRdb re-derived calls from the immunoSEQ multiplex PCR reads in MiXCR, one entry per CDR3 protein. The repertoire holds about 200,000 distinct CDR3 sequences, with over 85% as singletons. The J segment lost 6 bases and the V segment lost 4 bases, leaving 4 bases of the junction unmatched. In germline, CDR1 is SEHNR, CDR2 FQNEAQ (reference sequence). CDR3 length: 13 amino acids. The rearrangement joins TRBV7-9 to TRBJ2-3; 7 bases fit TRBD1. The sample was CD4+ T cells from PBMCs. The sequence came from a human donor in good health. The DNA for the CDR3 is TGTGCCAGCAGCTCGACAGGGTCGGATACGCAGTATTTT. This encodes CASSSTGSDTQYF.